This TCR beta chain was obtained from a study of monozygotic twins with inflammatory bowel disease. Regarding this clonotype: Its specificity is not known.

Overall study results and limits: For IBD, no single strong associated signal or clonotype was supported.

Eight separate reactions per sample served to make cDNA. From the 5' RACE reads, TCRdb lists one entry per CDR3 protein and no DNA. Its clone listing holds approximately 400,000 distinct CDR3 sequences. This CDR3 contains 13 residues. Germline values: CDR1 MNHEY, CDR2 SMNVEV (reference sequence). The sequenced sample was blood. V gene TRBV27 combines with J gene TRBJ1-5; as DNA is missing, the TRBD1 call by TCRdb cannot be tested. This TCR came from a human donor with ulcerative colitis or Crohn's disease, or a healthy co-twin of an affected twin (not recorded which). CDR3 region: CASSLGTNQPQHF.